A selection of T cell receptor beta chains follows, all from one sample in a study of cytomegalovirus exposure and HLA in healthy donors. Sequencing was performed with immunoSEQ multiplex PCR; in TCRdb, only in-frame clones are kept and a portion is missing. Of about 43,000 clones in the sample, around 77% were seen once. The sequencing sample was made of PBMCs. The origin of the receptors is a man between 25 and 39 years old in good health and CMV-seronegative. The CDR3 runs from the conserved cysteine through the conserved F or W. A D gene is named only where the DNA matches it firmly. Expanded clones are given a class, and other clones once, few, many or no size at all.

d_call	clone_size	v_call	j_call	cdr3_aa	cdr3_nt
NA	NA	TRBV4-1	TRBJ2-3	CASSTIDTQYF	TGCGCCAGCAGCACTATCGATACGCAGTATTTT
NA	NA	TRBV6-5	TRBJ2-4	CASSYSLQVAKNIQYF	TGTGCCAGCAGTTATTCCCTTCAGGTAGCCAAAAACATTCAGTACTTC
NA	NA	TRBV15	TRBJ1-4	CATSRRGGVEEKLFF	TGTGCCACCAGCAGGCGGGGAGGAGTTGAGGAAAAACTGTTTTTT
TRBD1	NA	TRBV27	TRBJ1-5	CASSTHRGYFGNQPQHF	TGTGCCAGCAGTACCCACAGGGGGTACTTTGGCAATCAGCCCCAGCATTTT
TRBD1	once	TRBV27	TRBJ1-2	CASSPRNRGSGGYTF	TGTGCCAGCAGCCCGAGAAACAGGGGATCGGGAGGCTACACCTTC
NA	NA	TRBV11-2	TRBJ2-5	CASSGRGGTETQYF	TGTGCCAGCAGCGGGAGGGGGGGTACGGAGACCCAGTACTTC
NA	NA	TRBV14	TRBJ2-5	CASSGQRSQETQYF	TGTGCCAGCAGCGGACAGAGAAGTCAAGAGACCCAGTACTTC
NA	NA	TRBV6-6	TRBJ2-5	CASSYRLGTRETQYF	TGTGCCAGCAGTTACCGCTTGGGGACTCGAGAGACCCAGTACTTC
NA	NA	TRBV19	TRBJ1-5	CASSKNTERVQPQHF	TGTGCCAGTAGTAAGAACACGGAGAGAGTACAGCCCCAGCATTTT
TRBD2	NA	TRBV5-1	TRBJ2-1	CASISTSGYNEQFF	TGCGCCAGCATCTCTACTAGCGGGTACAATGAGCAGTTCTTC
NA	NA	TRBV28	TRBJ2-7	CASSWGHEQYF	TGTGCCAGCAGTTGGGGCCACGAGCAGTACTTC
TRBD1	NA	TRBV5-1	TRBJ1-1	CASSPDTGGGTEAFF	TGCGCCAGCAGCCCAGATACAGGGGGGGGAACTGAAGCTTTCTTT
NA	NA	TRBV10-3	TRBJ1-5	CAISESRGSVPQHF	TGTGCCATCAGTGAGTCGCGGGGTTCTGTACCCCAGCATTTT
NA	NA	TRBV4-3	TRBJ1-2	CTSSQDAGVYYGYTF	TGCACCAGCAGCCAAGATGCGGGGGTCTACTATGGCTACACCTTC
NA	few	TRBV4-3	TRBJ1-1	CASSQWQGSGTEAFF	TGCGCCAGCAGCCAATGGCAGGGGTCAGGCACTGAAGCTTTCTTT
NA	NA	TRBV2	TRBJ1-5	CASSVQTGSNQPQHF	TGTGCCAGCAGTGTCCAGACTGGGAGCAATCAGCCCCAGCATTTT
TRBD2	once	TRBV7-3	TRBJ2-1	CASSPLSSGRKDEQFF	TGTGCCAGCAGCCCACTAAGTAGCGGGAGGAAGGATGAGCAGTTCTTC
TRBD2	few	TRBV4-2	TRBJ2-7	CASSQGLAGGYEQYF	TGTGCCAGCAGCCAAGGACTAGCGGGAGGGTACGAGCAGTACTTC
TRBD2	NA	TRBV7-9	TRBJ2-1	CASSLGTSGTAYNEQFF	TGTGCCAGCAGCTTAGGGACTAGCGGGACCGCGTACAATGAGCAGTTCTTC
TRBD1	NA	TRBV2	TRBJ2-1	CASMGTGSEQFF	TGTGCCAGCATGGGGACAGGATCTGAGCAGTTCTTC
TRBD1	NA	TRBV2	TRBJ1-4	CASSVGSGGEEKLFF	TGTGCCAGCAGTGTAGGATCAGGGGGCGAAGAAAAACTGTTTTTT
TRBD2	NA	TRBV5-6	TRBJ2-1	CASRHISGSDEQFF	TGTGCCAGCAGACACATTAGCGGGAGCGATGAGCAGTTCTTC
TRBD1	NA	TRBV7-9	TRBJ1-2	CASSPRLTGSNYGYTF	TGTGCCAGCAGCCCTCGACTGACAGGGTCTAACTATGGCTACACCTTC
TRBD1	NA	TRBV12-5	TRBJ2-5	CASGSTSTGRETQYF	TGTGCTAGTGGTTCAACCTCGACAGGGAGAGAGACCCAGTACTTC
NA	NA	TRBV5-1	TRBJ2-6	CASRRAEGANVLTF	TGCGCCAGCCGGAGGGCGGAAGGGGCCAACGTCCTGACTTTC
NA	NA	TRBV11-3	TRBJ2-1	CASSLGGGQYNEQFF	TGTGCCAGCAGCTTAGGAGGCGGACAATACAATGAGCAGTTCTTC
NA	NA	TRBV21-1	TRBJ2-1	CASSKGVSGGSDNEQFF	TGTGCCAGCAGCAAAGGGGTTTCTGGCGGAAGCGACAATGAGCAGTTCTTC
TRBD2	once	TRBV30	TRBJ2-1	CAWTLGLADYSEQFF	TGTGCCTGGACTCTCGGACTAGCGGACTACAGTGAGCAGTTCTTC
NA	NA	TRBV30	TRBJ1-1	CAWSSRFQGAAFF	TGTGCCTGGAGTTCCCGGTTCCAGGGTGCAGCTTTCTTT
NA	once	TRBV6-5	TRBJ1-1	CASSRRGNEAFF	TGTGCCAGCAGTCGTCGAGGCAATGAAGCTTTCTTT
NA	NA	TRBV19	TRBJ2-7	CASSTYRVEDSHEQYF	TGTGCCAGTAGTACGTACAGGGTAGAGGACTCTCACGAGCAGTACTTC
NA	NA	TRBV5-1	TRBJ2-5	CASSLIPGETQYF	TGCGCCAGCAGCTTGATACCCGGAGAGACCCAGTACTTC
NA	NA	TRBV27	TRBJ2-4	CASSPGQWAAAKNIQYF	TGTGCCAGCAGTCCCGGACAGTGGGCGGCAGCTAAAAACATTCAGTACTTC
NA	NA	TRBV19	TRBJ1-5	CASSSTGNSQPQHF	TGTGCCAGTAGTTCCACAGGGAACAGTCAGCCCCAGCATTTT
NA	NA	TRBV4-3	TRBJ1-1	CASSQDPGSEAFF	TGCGCCAGCAGCCAAGATCCGGGTTCGGAAGCTTTCTTT
TRBD1	NA	TRBV2	TRBJ2-3	CASSPGTVSTDTQYF	TGTGCCAGCAGCCCCGGGACAGTGAGCACAGATACGCAGTATTTT
NA	NA	TRBV5-1	TRBJ2-7	CASSLEGTLGYEQYF	TGCGCCAGCAGCTTGGAAGGGACTTTAGGCTACGAGCAGTACTTC
TRBD1	few	TRBV28	TRBJ1-6	CASGGQVTSYNSPLHF	TGTGCCAGCGGGGGACAGGTGACCTCCTATAATTCACCCCTCCACTTT
NA	NA	TRBV2	TRBJ2-1	CASSAQGEQFF	TGTGCCAGCAGTGCTCAGGGTGAGCAGTTCTTC
NA	NA	TRBV4-2	TRBJ2-5	CASSRGRWEETQYF	TGTGCCAGCAGCCGTGGAAGGTGGGAGGAGACCCAGTACTTC
NA	NA	TRBV18	TRBJ2-1	CASSPRSDSYNEQFF	TGTGCCAGCTCACCTCGGAGCGACTCCTACAATGAGCAGTTCTTC
NA	once	TRBV5-4	TRBJ2-5	CASSFYREKTQYF	TGTGCCAGCAGCTTCTACAGGGAAAAGACCCAGTACTTC
NA	NA	TRBV6-1	TRBJ2-1	CASSELLVPYNEQFF	TGTGCCAGCAGTGAACTACTAGTCCCCTACAATGAGCAGTTCTTC
TRBD1	NA	TRBV4-2	TRBJ2-1	CASSQDYRGAYNEQFF	TGTGCCAGCAGCCAAGATTACAGGGGGGCCTACAATGAGCAGTTCTTC
NA	NA	TRBV6-4	TRBJ2-6	CASSDSGHSGANVLTF	TGTGCCAGCAGTGACTCGGGACACTCTGGGGCCAACGTCCTGACTTTC
NA	NA	TRBV10-2	TRBJ2-7	CASSEGLVYEQYF	TGCGCCAGCAGTGAGGGCCTGGTCTACGAGCAGTACTTC
TRBD2	NA	TRBV19	TRBJ2-1	CASSDPWTSGRSNEQFF	TGTGCCAGTAGTGACCCCTGGACTAGCGGGAGATCGAATGAGCAGTTCTTC
NA	NA	TRBV2	TRBJ2-7	CASRPTRASYEQYF	TGTGCCAGCAGACCGACTAGAGCTTCCTACGAGCAGTACTTC
NA	NA	TRBV7-6	TRBJ2-1	CASSLAGRNEQFF	TGTGCCAGCAGCTTAGCGGGCCGCAATGAGCAGTTCTTC
NA	NA	TRBV18	TRBJ1-2	CASSPTENRESGYTF	TGTGCCAGCTCACCTACCGAGAACAGGGAATCCGGCTACACCTTC
NA	NA	TRBV7-2	TRBJ1-2	CASSLPGTSYGYTF	TGTGCCAGCAGCTTACCAGGGACATCCTATGGCTACACCTTC
NA	few	TRBV4-2	TRBJ1-1	CASSQDPGHRATIF	TGTGCCAGCAGCCAAGACCCAGGACACCGAGCGACGATCTTT
NA	once	TRBV19	TRBJ1-5	CASTSISVPSNQPQHF	TGTGCCAGTACCAGTATCTCAGTCCCTAGCAATCAGCCCCAGCATTTT
NA	NA	TRBV9	TRBJ2-3	CASSVGSVRSTDTQYF	TGTGCCAGCAGCGTAGGATCGGTCCGAAGCACAGATACGCAGTATTTT
TRBD1	NA	TRBV7-2	TRBJ1-4	CASSTTRQGRVEKLFF	TGTGCCAGCAGCACCACCAGACAGGGCCGTGTGGAAAAACTGTTTTTT
TRBD2	once	TRBV14	TRBJ2-3	CASSLIAGVGDTQYF	TGTGCCAGCAGCCTCATAGCGGGAGTTGGCGATACGCAGTATTTT
NA	NA	TRBV7-9	TRBJ1-1	CSSSLSGRGAFF	TGTTCCAGCAGCTTATCGGGAAGAGGGGCTTTCTTT
TRBD1	NA	TRBV27	TRBJ1-2	CASSLWGQGFYGYTF	TGTGCCAGCAGTTTATGGGGACAGGGGTTCTATGGCTACACCTTC
NA	NA	TRBV5-5	TRBJ2-6	CASSFEPLLSGANVLTF	TGTGCCAGCAGCTTTGAGCCATTACTCTCTGGGGCCAACGTCCTGACTTTC